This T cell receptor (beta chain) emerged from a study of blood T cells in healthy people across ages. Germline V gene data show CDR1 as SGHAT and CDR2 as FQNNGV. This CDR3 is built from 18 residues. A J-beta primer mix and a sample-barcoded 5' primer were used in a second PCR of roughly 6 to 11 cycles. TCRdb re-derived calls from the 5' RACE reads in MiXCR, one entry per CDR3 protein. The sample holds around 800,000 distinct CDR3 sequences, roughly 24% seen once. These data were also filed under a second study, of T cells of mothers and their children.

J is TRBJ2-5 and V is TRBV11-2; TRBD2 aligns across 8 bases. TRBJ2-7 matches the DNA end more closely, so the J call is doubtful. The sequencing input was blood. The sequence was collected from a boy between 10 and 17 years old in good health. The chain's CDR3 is CASSLDRPSGSSSYEQYF. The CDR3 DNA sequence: TGTGCCAGCAGCTTAGATAGGCCTAGCGGGTCTAGCTCCTACGAGCAGTACTTC.